This entry describes one T cell receptor beta chain. This sample was included in a study of T cell changes during pregnancy in multiple sclerosis. The table came from immunoSEQ multiplex PCR; TCRdb's copy has only in-frame clones and leaves some out. The table lists some 30,000 clones, almost 90% of them singletons, with less than 10% in the top ten. This CDR3 has 15 amino acids. The V and J ends lost 5 bases and 3 bases respectively, with 17 bases between them. The germline gives CDR1 SNHLY, CDR2 FYNNEI. The V gene is TRBV2, the J gene TRBJ2-7; maybe TRBD1 (5 bases). This sequence originates from a female donor with multiple sclerosis, enrolled in a pregnancy study. Sequenced material: CD8+ T cells from peripheral blood mononuclear cells, taken in the second trimester of pregnancy. CDR3 in amino acids: CASSTPRQKIYEQYF. The CDR3 nucleotides are TGTGCCAGCAGTACCCCGCGACAGAAAATCTACGAGCAGTACTTC. Full variable domain (missing parts from reference TRBV2 and TRBJ2-7): EPEVTQTPSHQVTQMGQEVILRCVPISNHLYFYWYRQILGQKVEFLVSFYNNEISEKSEIFDDQFSVERPDGSNFTLKIRSTKLEDSAMYFCASSTPRQKIYEQYFGPGTRLTVT.